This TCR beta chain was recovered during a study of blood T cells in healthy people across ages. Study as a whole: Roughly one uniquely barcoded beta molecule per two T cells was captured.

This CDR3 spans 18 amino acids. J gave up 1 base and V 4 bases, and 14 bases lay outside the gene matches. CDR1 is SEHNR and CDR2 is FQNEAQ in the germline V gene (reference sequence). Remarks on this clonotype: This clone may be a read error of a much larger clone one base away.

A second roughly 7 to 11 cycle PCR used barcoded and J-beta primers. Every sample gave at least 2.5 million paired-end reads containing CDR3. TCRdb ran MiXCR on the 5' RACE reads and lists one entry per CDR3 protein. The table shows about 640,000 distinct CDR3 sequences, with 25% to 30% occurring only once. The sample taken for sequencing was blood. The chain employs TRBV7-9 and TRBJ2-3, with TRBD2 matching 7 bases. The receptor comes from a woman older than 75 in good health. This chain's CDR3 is CASSSNLRGLTGTDTQYF. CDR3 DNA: TGTGCCAGCAGCTCGAACCTCCGGGGACTAACAGGCACAGATACGCAGTATTTT.